This T cell receptor beta chain was identified in a study of T cell repertoires in cytomegalovirus infection. Study as a whole: The study used recently identified HLA-C-restricted and well-studied HLA-B-restricted CMV epitopes. Matching HLA type and CMV infection were both indicated by public TCR beta signatures. Overall study findings and caveats: HLA-C-restricted CMV-specific TCR beta clonotypes prevailed in the ex vivo response. CMV carriers having the relevant HLA were flagged by cumulative public TCR beta family frequency.

TCRdb reanalysed the reads using MiXCR and keeps one entry per CDR3 protein. Counted here are fewer than 900,000 distinct CDR3 sequences, under 35% occurring once; the ten biggest clones make up about an eighth. Looked up from germline, CDR1 is SEHNR and CDR2 is FQNEAQ (reference sequence). V trimming: 4 bases; J trimming: 2 bases; junction bases outside the gene matches: 10. There are 17 residues in the CDR3. Many counts were recorded for this clonotype. What it binds is unknown. This chain joins TRBV7-9 and TRBJ2-5; 10 positions match TRBD2. This TCR came from a human donor in good health (CMV status not recorded). Some clones in this sample may be carry-over from other donors' samples. The input for sequencing was cultured CD8+ T cells from PBMCs, taken from culture after CMV antigen stimulation. CDR3: CASSSTGAGGPQETQYF. In DNA, the CDR3 is TGTGCCAGCAGCTCCACCGGAGCGGGGGGGCCTCAAGAGACCCAGTACTTC.